This T cell receptor beta chain was sequenced in a study of OX40 agonist ivuxolimab in advanced cancers. Method: immunoSEQ multiplex PCR; TCRdb's copy keeps in-frame clones and lacks some. This table has 48,000 or so clones, 83% appearing once. From germline, CDR1 is LGHNA and CDR2 YSLEER. V gave up 1 base and J gave up 6 bases, with 9 bases separating them. The CDR3 runs to 13 residues. The receptor comes from an adult with an advanced solid tumor such as melanoma, head and neck, liver or kidney cancer. Sequenced here: CD4+ or CD8+ T cells sorted from blood, sampled in a trial of the OX40 agonist ivuxolimab. The J gene is TRBJ1-1, the V gene TRBV4-3; D gene ambiguous. CDR3 protein: CASSQGTYPEAFF. CDR3 bases: TGCGCCAGCAGCCAAGGGACCTACCCTGAAGCTTTCTTT.